Here is one T cell receptor (beta chain) with its context. The CDR3 has 17 amino acids. CDR1 and CDR2 from the germline V gene are SGDLS and YYNGEE. J gave up 0 bases and V 0 bases, and 5 bases lay outside the gene matches. Original processing methods: The assay estimated nucleated cells by amplifying reference gene primers. Assay: immunoSEQ multiplex PCR; the TCRdb copy retains only in-frame clones and omits some. That table gives V, J and clone size, and the DNA gave D and trimming. The data show roughly 250,000 clones, approximately 86% seen once. The sample originates from a study of blood T cell repertoires in COVID-19. Study background: Some COVID-19 samples were acute and others convalescent; all came from the United States, Italy and Spain. T cells, B-cell-depleted T cells, or PBMCs supplied cDNA or gDNA.

The sample was peripheral blood. The TCR sequence derives from a man in his sixties who had recovered from COVID-19. The chain recombines TRBV9 with TRBJ2-2; 7 nucleotides align to TRBD1. The CDR3 DNA is TGTGCCAGCAGCGTAGATAGTGGACAGGCGAACACCGGGGAGCTGTTTTTT. Translation: CASSVDSGQANTGELFF.